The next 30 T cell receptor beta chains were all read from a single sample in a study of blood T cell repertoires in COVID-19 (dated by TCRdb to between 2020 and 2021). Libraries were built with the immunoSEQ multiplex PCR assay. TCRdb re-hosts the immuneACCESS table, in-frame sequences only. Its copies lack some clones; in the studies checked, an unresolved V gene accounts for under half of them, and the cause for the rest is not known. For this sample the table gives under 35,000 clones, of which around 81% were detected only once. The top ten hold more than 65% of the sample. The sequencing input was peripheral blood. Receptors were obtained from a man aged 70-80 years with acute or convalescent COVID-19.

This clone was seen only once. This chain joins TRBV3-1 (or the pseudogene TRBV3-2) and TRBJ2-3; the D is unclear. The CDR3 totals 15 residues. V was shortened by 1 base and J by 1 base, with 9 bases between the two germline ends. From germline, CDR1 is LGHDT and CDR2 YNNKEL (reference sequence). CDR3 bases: TGTGCCAGCAGCCAAGTGAGCGCGGGCACAGATACGCAGTATTTT. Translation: CASSQVSAGTDTQYF.

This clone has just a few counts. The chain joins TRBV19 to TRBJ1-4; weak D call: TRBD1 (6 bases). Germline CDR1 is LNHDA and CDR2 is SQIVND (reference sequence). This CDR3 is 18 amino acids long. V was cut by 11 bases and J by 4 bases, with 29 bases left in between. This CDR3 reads CASNPTQGIRRNNEKLFF. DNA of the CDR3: TGTGCCTCGAACCCGACCCAGGGGATCAGGCGCAATAATGAAAAACTGTTTTTT.

CDR3 loop: CASSEGRLALASTDTQYF. The CDR3 bases are TGTGCCAGCAGCGAGGGGCGCCTTGCGCTCGCTAGCACAGATACGCAGTATTTT. The V call is TRBV9, the J call TRBJ2-3; D might be TRBD1 (5 bases). Trimming took off 3 bases at V and 0 bases at J, with 20 bases between the two ends. Germline CDR1 reads SGDLS; CDR2 reads YYNGEE. CDR3 length: 18 residues.

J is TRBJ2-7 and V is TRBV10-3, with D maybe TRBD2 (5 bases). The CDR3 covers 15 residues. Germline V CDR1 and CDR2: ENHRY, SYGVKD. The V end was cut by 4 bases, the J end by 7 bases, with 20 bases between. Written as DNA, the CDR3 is TGTGCCATCAGTGGACCGGGCGGTCGGACGGGGGAGCAGTACTTC. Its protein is CAISGPGGRTGEQYF.

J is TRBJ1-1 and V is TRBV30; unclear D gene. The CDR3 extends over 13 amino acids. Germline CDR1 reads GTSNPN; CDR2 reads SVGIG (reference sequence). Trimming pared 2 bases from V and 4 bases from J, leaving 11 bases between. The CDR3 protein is CAWSRFEATEAFF. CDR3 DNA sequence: TGTGCCTGGAGTAGGTTTGAGGCCACTGAAGCTTTCTTT. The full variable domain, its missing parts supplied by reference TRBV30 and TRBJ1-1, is SQTIHQWPATLVQPVGSPLSLECTVEGTSNPNLYWYRQAAGRGLQLLFYSVGIGQISSEVPQNLSASRPQDRQFILSSKKLLLSDSGFYLCAWSRFEATEAFFGQGTRLTVV.

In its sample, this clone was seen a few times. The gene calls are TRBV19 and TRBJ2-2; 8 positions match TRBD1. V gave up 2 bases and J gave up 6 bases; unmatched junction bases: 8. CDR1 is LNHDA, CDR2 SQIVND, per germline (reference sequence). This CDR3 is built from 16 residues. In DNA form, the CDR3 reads TGTGCCAGTAGTATAACTCCAGGGGGCTCTTCCGGGGAGCTGTTTTTT. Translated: CASSITPGGSSGELFF.

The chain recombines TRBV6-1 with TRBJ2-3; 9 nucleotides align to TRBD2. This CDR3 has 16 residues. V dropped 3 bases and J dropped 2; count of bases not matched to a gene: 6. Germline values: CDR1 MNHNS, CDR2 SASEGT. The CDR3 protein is CASSDPAGGFTDTQYF. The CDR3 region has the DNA TGTGCCAGCAGTGATCCAGCGGGAGGTTTCACAGATACGCAGTATTTT.

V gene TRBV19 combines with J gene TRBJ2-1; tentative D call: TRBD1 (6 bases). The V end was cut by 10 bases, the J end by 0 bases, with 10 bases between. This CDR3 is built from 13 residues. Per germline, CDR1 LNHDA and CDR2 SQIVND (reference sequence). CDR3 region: CATHRDSYNEQFF. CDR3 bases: TGTGCCACCCACAGGGACTCCTACAATGAGCAGTTCTTC.

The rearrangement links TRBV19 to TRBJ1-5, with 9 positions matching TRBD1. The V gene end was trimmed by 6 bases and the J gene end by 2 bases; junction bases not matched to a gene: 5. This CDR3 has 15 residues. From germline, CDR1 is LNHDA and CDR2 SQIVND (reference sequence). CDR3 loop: CASRAGTGRNQPQHF. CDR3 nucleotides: TGTGCCAGTAGAGCCGGGACAGGGCGCAATCAGCCCCAGCATTTT.

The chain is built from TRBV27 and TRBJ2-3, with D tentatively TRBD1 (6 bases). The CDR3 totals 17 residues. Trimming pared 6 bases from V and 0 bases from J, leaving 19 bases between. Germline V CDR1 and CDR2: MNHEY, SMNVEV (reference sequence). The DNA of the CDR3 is TGTGCCAGCAGCCACGGACAAGACAGGATTAGCACAGATACGCAGTATTTT. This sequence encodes CASSHGQDRISTDTQYF.

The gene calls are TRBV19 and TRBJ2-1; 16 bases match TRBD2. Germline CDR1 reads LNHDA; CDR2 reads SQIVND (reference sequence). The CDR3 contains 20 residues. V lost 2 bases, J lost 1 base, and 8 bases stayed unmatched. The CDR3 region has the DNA TGTGCCAGTAGTATATGGCCGGGACTAGCGGGGGGGCCTTCCTACAATGAGCAGTTCTTC. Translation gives CASSIWPGLAGGPSYNEQFF.

Here the CDR3 reads CASSLIPDRVVDTQYF. The DNA of the CDR3 is TGCGCCAGCAGCTTGATCCCGGACAGGGTGGTAGATACGCAGTATTTT. The genes are TRBV5-1 and TRBJ2-3; TRBD1 matches 8 bases. The V segment lost 1 base and the J segment 5 bases; nucleotides outside the gene matches: 9. Germline CDR1 is SGHRS and CDR2 is YFSETQ. The CDR3 consists of 16 residues.

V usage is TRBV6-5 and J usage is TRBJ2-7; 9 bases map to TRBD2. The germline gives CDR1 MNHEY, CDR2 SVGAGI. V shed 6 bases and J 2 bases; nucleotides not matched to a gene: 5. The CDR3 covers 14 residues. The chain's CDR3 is CASRPSGEAYEQYF. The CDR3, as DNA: TGTGCCAGCAGGCCTAGCGGGGAGGCCTACGAGCAGTACTTC.

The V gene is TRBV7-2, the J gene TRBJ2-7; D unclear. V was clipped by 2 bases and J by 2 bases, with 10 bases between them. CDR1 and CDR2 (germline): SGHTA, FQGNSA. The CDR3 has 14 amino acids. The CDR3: CASSLNYPAYEQYF. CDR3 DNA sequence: TGTGCCAGCAGCTTAAATTACCCAGCCTACGAGCAGTACTTC.

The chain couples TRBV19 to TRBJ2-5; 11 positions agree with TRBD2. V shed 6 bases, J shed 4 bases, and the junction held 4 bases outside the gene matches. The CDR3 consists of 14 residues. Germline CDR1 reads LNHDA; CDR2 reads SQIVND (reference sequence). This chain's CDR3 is CASRLAGAGETQYF. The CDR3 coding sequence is TGTGCCAGTAGACTAGCGGGAGCGGGAGAGACCCAGTACTTC.

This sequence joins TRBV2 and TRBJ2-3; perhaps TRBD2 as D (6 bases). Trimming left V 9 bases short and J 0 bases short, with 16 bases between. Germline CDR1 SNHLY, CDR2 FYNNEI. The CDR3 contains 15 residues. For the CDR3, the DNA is TGTGCCAGAACGCCGGGACTTTCTAGCACAGATACGCAGTATTTT. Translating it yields CARTPGLSSTDTQYF.

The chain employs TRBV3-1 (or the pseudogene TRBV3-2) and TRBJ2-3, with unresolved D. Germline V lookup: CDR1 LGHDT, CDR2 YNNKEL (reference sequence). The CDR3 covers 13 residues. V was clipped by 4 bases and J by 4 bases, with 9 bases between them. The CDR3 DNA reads TGTGCCAGCAGCCGACCCCGGGCAGATACGCAGTATTTT. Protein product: CASSRPRADTQYF.

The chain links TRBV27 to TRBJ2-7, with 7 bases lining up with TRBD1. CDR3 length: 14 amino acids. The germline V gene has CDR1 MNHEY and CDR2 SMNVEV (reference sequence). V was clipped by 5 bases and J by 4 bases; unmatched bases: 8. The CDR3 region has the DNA TGTGCCAGCAGTCCGTCTGACAGGGATTACGAGCAGTACTTC. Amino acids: CASSPSDRDYEQYF.

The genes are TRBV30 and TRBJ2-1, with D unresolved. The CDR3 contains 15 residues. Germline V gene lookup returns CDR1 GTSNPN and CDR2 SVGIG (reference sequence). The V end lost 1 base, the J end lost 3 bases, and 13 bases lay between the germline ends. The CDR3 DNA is TGTGCCTGGAGTGAATGGCGAGGTCGCTACAATGAGCAGTTCTTC. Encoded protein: CAWSEWRGRYNEQFF.

CDR3: CSVARGGTEAFF. For the CDR3, the DNA is TGCAGCGTTGCTCGGGGAGGCACTGAAGCTTTCTTT. V usage is TRBV29-1 and J usage is TRBJ1-1, with no clear D. The CDR3 has 12 residues. Trimming shortened V by 4 bases and J by 4 bases, and 10 bases separated the two germline ends. The V gene's germline CDR1 is SQVTM and CDR2 ANQGSEA.

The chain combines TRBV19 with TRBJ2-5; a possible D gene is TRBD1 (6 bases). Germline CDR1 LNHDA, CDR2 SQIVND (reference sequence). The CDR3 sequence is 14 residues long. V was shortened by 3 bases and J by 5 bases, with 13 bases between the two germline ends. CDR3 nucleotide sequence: TGTGCCAGTAGTATTGGGCAGGGGATTGAGACCCAGTACTTC. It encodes CASSIGQGIETQYF. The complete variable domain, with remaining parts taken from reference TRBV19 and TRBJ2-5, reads DGGITQSPKYLFRKEGQNVTLSCEQNLNHDAMYWYRQDPGQGLRLIYYSQIVNDFQKGDIAEGYSVSREKKESFPLTVTSAQKNPTAFYLCASSIGQGIETQYFGPGTRLLVL.

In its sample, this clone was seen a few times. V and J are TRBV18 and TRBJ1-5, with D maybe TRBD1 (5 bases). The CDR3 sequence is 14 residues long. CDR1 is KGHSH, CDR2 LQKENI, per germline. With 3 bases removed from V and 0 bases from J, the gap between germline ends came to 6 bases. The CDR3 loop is CASSPRVSNQPQHF. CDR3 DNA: TGTGCCAGCTCACCCAGGGTTAGCAATCAGCCCCAGCATTTT.

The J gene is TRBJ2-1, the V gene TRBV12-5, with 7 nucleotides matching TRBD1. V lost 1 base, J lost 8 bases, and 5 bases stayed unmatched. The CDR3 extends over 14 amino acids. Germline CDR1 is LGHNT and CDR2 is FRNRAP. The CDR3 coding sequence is TGTGCTAGTGGTTTGGGACAGGGAATCGATGAGCAGTTCTTC. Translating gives CASGLGQGIDEQFF.

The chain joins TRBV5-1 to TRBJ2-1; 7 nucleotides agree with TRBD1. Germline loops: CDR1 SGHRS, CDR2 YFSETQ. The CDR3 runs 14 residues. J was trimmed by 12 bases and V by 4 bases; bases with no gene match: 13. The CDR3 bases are TGCGCCAGCAGCCAGGGACAGAACAATGATGGGCAGTTCTTC. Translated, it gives CASSQGQNNDGQFF.

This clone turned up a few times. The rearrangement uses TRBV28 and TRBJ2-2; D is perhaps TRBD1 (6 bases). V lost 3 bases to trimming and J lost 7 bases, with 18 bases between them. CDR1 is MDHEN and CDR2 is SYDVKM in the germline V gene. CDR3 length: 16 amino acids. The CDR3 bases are TGTGCCAGCAGTTTTGTGCCAGGGGAGACAAACGGGGAGCTGTTTTTT. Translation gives CASSFVPGETNGELFF.

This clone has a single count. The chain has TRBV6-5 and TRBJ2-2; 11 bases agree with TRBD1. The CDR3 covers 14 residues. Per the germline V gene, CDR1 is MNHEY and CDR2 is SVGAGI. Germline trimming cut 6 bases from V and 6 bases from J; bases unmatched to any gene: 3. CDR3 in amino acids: CASRRDRGSGELFF. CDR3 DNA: TGTGCCAGCAGACGGGACAGGGGGTCCGGGGAGCTGTTTTTT.

The CDR3 sequence: CASSPGQINYGYTF. As DNA, the CDR3 is TGTGCCAGCAGCCCAGGACAGATTAACTATGGCTACACCTTC. This chain uses TRBV27 with TRBJ1-2, with D perhaps matching TRBD1 (6 bases). The germline gives CDR1 MNHEY, CDR2 SMNVEV (reference sequence). V lost 6 bases to trimming and J lost 1 base, with 12 bases between them. The CDR3 extends over 14 amino acids.

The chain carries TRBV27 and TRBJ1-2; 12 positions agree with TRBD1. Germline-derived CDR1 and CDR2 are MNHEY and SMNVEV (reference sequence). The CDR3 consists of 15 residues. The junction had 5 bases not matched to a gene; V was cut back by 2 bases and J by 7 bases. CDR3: CASSLTGQGAFGYTF. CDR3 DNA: TGTGCCAGCAGTTTAACGGGACAGGGGGCCTTTGGCTACACCTTC.

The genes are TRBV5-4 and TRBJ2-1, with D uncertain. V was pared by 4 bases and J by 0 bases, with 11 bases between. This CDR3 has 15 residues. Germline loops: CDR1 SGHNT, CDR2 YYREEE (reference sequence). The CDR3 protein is CASSLDWSSYNEQFF. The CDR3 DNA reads TGTGCCAGCAGCCTAGACTGGAGCTCCTACAATGAGCAGTTCTTC.

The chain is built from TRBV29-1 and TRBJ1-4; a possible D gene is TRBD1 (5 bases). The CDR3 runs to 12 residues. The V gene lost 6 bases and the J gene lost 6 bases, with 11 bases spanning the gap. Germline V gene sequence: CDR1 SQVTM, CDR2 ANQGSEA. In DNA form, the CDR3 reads TGCAGCGTCAGGGAATCGGATGAAAAACTGTTTTTT. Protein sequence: CSVRESDEKLFF. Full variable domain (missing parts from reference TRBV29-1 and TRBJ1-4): SAVISQKPSRDICQRGTSLTIQCQVDSQVTMMFWYRQQPGQSLTLIATANQGSEATYESGFVIDKFPISRPNLTFSTLTVSNMSPEDSSIYLCSVRESDEKLFFGSGTQLSVL.